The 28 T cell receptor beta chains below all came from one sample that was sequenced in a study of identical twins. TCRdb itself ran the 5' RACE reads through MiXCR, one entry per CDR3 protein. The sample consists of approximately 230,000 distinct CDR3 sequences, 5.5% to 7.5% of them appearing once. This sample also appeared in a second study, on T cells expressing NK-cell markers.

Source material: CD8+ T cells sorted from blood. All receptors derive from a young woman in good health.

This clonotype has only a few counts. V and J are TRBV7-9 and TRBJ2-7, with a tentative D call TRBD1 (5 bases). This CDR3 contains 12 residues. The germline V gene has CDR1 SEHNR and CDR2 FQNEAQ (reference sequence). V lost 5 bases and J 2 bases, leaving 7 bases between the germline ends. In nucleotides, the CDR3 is TGTGCCAGCAGCAAACAGGCCTACGAGCAGTACTTC. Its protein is CASSKQAYEQYF.

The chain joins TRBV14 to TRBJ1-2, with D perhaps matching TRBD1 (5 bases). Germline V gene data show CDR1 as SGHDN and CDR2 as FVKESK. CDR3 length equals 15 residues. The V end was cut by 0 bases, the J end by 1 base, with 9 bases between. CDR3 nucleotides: TGTGCCAGCAGCCAAGATCGGAGGGGTAACTATGGCTACACCTTC. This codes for CASSQDRRGNYGYTF.

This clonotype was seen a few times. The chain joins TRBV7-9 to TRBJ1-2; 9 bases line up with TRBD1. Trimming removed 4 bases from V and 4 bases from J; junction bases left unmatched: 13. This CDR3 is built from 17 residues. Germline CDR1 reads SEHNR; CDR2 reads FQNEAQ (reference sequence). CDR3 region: CASSSAGQGLPGYGYTF. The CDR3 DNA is TGTGCCAGCAGCTCTGCGGGACAGGGTCTCCCTGGCTATGGCTACACCTTC.

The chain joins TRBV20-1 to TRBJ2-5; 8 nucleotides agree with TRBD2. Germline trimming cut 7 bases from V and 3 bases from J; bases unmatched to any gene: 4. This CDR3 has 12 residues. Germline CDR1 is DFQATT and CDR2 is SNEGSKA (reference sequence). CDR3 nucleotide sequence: TGCAGTGTCTTACTAGCGGAAGAGACCCAGTACTTC. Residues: CSVLLAEETQYF.

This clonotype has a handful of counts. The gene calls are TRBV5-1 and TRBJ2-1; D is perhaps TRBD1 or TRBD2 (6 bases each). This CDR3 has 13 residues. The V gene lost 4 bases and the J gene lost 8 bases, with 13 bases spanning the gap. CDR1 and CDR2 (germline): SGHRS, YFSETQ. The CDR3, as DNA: TGCGCCAGCAGCGGAGGGGGGAACGATGAGCAGTTCTTC. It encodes CASSGGGNDEQFF.

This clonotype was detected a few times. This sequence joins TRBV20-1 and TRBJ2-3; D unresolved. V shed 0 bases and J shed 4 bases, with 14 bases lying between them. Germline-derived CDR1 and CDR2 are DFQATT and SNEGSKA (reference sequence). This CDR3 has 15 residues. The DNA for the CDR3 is TGCAGTGCTAGAGATCAGGCGGAAGGTTCAGATACGCAGTATTTT. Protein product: CSARDQAEGSDTQYF.

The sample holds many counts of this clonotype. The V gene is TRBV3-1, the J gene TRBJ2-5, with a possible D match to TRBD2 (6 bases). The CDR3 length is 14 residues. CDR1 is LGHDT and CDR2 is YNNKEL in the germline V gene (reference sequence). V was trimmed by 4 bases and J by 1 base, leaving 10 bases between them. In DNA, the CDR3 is TGTGCCAGCAGCCTCCGGGGGTTCCAAGAGACCCAGTACTTC. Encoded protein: CASSLRGFQETQYF.

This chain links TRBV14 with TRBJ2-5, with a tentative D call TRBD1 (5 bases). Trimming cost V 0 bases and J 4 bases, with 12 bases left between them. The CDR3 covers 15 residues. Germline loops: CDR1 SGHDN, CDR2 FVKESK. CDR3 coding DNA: TGTGCCAGCAGCCAAGAAGGGGTGTACGGAGAGACCCAGTACTTC. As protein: CASSQEGVYGETQYF.

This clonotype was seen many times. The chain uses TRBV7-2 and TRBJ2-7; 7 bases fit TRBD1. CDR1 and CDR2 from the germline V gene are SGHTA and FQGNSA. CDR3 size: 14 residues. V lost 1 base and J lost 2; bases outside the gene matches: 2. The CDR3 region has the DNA TGTGCCAGCAGCTTAGGGACAGGAACCTACGAGCAGTACTTC. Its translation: CASSLGTGTYEQYF.

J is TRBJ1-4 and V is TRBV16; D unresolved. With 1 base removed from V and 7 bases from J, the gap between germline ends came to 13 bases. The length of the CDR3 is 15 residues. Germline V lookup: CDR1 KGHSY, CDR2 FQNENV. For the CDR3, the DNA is TGTGCCAGCAGCCAATTGGCAGGCCTCGCTGAAAAACTGTTTTTT. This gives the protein CASSQLAGLAEKLFF.

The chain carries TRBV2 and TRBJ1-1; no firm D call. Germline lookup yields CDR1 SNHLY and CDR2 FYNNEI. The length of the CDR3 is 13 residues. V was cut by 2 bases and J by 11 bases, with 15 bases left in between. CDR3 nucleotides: TGTGCCAGCAGTGAATTTTGGGCCAACGGGGCTTTCTTT. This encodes CASSEFWANGAFF. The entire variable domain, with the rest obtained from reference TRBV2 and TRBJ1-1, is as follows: EPEVTQTPSHQVTQMGQEVILRCVPISNHLYFYWYRQILGQKVEFLVSFYNNEISEKSEIFDDQFSVERPDGSNFTLKIRSTKLEDSAMYFCASSEFWANGAFFGQGTRLTVV.

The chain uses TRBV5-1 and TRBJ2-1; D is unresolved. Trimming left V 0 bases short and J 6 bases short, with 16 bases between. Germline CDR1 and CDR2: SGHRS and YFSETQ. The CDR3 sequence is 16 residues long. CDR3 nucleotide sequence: TGCGCCAGCAGCTTGGACACCCGGGCGGACCTCAATGAGCAGTTCTTC. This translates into CASSLDTRADLNEQFF.

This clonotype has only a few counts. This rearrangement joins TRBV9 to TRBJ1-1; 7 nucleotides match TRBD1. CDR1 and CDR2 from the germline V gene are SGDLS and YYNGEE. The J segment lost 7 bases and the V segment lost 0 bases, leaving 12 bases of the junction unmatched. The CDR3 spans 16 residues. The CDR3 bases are TGTGCCAGCAGCGTAGGGGCAGGGGGGGAGGATAATGAAGCTTTCTTT. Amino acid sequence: CASSVGAGGEDNEAFF.

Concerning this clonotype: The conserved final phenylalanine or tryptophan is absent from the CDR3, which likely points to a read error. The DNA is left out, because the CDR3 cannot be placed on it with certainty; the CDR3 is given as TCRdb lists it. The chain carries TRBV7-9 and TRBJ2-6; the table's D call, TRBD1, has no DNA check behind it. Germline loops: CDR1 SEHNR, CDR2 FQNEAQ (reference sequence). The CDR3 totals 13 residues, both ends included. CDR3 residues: CASSSRTGRTPIL.

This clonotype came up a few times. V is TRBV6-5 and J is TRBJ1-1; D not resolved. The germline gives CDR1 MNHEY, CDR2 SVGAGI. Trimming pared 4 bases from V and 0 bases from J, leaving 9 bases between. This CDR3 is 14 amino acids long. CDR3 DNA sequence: TGTGCCAGCAGTTTAACGCCCATGAACACTGAAGCTTTCTTT. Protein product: CASSLTPMNTEAFF.

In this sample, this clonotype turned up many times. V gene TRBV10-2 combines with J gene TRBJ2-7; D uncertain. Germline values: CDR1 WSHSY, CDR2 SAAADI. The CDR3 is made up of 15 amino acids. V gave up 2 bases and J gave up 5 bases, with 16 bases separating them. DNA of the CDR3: TGCGCCAGCAGTGAGCCTAACGGTGGTTACAACGAGCAGTACTTC. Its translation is CASSEPNGGYNEQYF.

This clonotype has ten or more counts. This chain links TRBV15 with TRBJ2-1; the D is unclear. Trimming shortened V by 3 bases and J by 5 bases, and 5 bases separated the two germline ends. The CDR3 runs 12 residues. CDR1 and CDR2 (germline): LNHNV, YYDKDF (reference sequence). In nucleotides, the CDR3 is TGTGCCACCAGCAGGACCAACAATGAGCAGTTCTTC. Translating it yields CATSRTNNEQFF.

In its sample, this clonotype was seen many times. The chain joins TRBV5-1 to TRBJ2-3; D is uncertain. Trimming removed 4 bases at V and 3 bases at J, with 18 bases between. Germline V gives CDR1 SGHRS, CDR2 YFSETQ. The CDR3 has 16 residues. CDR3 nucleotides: TGCGCCAGCAGCCCGTCTGTGGTTCGGGTGACAGATACGCAGTATTTT. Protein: CASSPSVVRVTDTQYF.

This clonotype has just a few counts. For the CDR3, the DNA is TGTGCCAGCAGCCAAGCGATGGGGGACCATGGCTACACCTTC. This sequence encodes CASSQAMGDHGYTF. V usage is TRBV4-2 and J usage is TRBJ1-2, with D tentatively TRBD1 (5 bases). Trimming removed 1 base from V and 6 bases from J, with 12 bases in between. The CDR3 extends over 14 amino acids. In germline, CDR1 is LGHNA, CDR2 YNFKEQ.

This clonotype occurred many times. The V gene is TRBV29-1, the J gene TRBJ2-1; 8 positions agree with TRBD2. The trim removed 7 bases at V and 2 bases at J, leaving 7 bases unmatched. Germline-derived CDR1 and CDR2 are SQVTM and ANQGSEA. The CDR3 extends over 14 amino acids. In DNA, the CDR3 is TGCAGCGCATCGAGCGGGAGAACCTACAATGAGCAGTTCTTC. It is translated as CSASSGRTYNEQFF.

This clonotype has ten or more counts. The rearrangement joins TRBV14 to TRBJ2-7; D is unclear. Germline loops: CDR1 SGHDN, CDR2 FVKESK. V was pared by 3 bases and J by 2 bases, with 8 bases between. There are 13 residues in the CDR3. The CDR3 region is CASSHPGTYEQYF. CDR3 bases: TGTGCCAGCAGCCATCCAGGAACCTACGAGCAGTACTTC.

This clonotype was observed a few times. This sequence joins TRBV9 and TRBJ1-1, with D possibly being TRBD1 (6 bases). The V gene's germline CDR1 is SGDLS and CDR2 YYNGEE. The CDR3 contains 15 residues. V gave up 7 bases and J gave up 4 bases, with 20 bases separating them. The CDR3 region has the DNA TGTGCCAGCCGCCCCGGCACAGGGATTTTCACTGAAGCTTTCTTT. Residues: CASRPGTGIFTEAFF.

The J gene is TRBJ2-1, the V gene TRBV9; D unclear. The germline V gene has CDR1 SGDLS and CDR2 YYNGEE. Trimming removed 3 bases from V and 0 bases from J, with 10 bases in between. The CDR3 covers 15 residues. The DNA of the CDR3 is TGTGCCAGCAGCGCCCTAGGGATCTCCTACAATGAGCAGTTCTTC. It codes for CASSALGISYNEQFF.

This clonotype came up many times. The DNA for the CDR3 is TGCGCCAGCAGCCAGGGACAGGGGGACAGCTCCTACGAGCAGTACTTC. It translates to CASSQGQGDSSYEQYF. V gene TRBV4-1 combines with J gene TRBJ2-7, with 11 nucleotides matching TRBD1. The CDR3 has 16 amino acids. The V gene end was trimmed by 3 bases and the J gene end by 0 bases; junction bases not matched to a gene: 4. CDR1 MGHRA and CDR2 YSYEKL come from the germline V gene.

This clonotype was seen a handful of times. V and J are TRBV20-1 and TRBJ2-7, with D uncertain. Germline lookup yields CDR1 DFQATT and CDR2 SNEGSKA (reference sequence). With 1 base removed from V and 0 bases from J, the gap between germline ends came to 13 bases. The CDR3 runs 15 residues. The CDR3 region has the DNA TGCAGTGCTAGAGGACTCACAATGATCTCCTACGAGCAGTACTTC. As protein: CSARGLTMISYEQYF.

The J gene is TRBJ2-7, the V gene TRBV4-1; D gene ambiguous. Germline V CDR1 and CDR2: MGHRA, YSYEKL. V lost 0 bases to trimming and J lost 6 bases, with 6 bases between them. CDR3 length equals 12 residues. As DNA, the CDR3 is TGCGCCAGCAGCCAAGATCTTAGCGAGCAGTACTTC. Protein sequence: CASSQDLSEQYF.

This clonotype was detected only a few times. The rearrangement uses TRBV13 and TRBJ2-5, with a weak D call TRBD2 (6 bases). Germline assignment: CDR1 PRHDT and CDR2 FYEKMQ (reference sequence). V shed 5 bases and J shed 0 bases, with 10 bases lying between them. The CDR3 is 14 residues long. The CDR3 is CASSQGLNQETQYF. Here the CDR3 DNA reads TGTGCCAGCAGCCAGGGACTGAACCAAGAGACCCAGTACTTC.

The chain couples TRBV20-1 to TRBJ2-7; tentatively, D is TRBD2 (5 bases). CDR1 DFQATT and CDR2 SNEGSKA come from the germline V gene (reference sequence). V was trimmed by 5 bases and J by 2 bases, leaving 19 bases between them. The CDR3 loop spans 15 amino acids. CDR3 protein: CSAERASSNPYEQYF. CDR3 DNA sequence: TGCAGTGCTGAAAGGGCCTCTAGCAATCCCTACGAGCAGTACTTC.